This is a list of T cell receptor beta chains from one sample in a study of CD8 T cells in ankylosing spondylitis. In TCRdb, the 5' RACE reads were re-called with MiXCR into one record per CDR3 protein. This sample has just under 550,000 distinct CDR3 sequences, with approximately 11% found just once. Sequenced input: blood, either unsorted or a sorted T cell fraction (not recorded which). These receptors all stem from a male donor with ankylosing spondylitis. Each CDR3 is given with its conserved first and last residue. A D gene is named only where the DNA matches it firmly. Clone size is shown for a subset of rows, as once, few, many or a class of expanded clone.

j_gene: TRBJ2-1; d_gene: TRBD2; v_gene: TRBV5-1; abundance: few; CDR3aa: CASSLYLAGAGGDEQFF; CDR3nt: TGCGCCAGCAGCTTGTACTTAGCGGGAGCGGGTGGGGATGAGCAGTTCTTC
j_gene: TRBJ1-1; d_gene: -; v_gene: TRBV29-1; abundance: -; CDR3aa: CSVVPLGGTEAFF; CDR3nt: TGCAGCGTTGTACCGCTGGGGGGCACTGAAGCTTTCTTT
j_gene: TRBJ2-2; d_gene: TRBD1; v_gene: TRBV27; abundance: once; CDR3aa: CASSTRTGAGELFF; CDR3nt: TGTGCCAGCAGTACACGGACAGGGGCCGGGGAGCTGTTTTTT
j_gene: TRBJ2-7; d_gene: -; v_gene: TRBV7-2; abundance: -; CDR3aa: CASSLAWGPTYEQYF; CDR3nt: TGTGCCAGCAGCTTAGCGTGGGGGCCGACCTACGAGCAGTACTTC
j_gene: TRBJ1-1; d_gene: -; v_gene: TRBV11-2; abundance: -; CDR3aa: CASSPRETGETEAFF; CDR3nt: TGTGCCAGCAGCCCCCGTGAGACAGGAGAAACTGAAGCTTTCTTT
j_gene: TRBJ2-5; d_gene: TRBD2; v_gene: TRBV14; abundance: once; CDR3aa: CASSQGLAVKQETQYF; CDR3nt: TGTGCCAGCAGCCAAGGTCTAGCGGTTAAACAAGAGACCCAGTACTTC
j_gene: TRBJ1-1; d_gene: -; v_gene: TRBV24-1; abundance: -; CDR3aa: CATVGRLDTEAFF; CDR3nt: TGTGCCACCGTTGGACGGTTGGACACTGAAGCTTTCTTT
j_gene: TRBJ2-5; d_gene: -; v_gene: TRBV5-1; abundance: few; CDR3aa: CASSAVTGNQETQYF; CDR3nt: TGCGCCAGCAGCGCCGTTACAGGAAATCAAGAGACCCAGTACTTC
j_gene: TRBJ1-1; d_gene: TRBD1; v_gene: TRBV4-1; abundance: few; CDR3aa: CASSQTGVRNTEAFF; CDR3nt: TGCGCCAGCAGCCAGACAGGGGTAAGGAACACTGAAGCTTTCTTT
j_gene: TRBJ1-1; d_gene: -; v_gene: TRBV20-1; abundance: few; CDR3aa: CSARAGTTNTEAFF; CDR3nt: TGCAGTGCTAGGGCGGGGACGACGAACACTGAAGCTTTCTTT
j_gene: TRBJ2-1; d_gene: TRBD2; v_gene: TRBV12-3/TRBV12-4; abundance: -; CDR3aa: CASSAGLAGDSGDEQFF; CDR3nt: TGTGCCAGCAGTGCAGGACTAGCGGGAGACTCAGGCGATGAGCAGTTCTTC